The rows below give T cell receptor beta chains drawn from one sample of a study of blood T cell repertoires in COVID-19. Here immunoSEQ multiplex PCR was the method, and the copy in TCRdb shows in-frame clones only, minus some. Of under 400,000 clones listed, under 90% are singletons. The specimen sequenced was peripheral blood. These receptors were obtained from a woman in her twenties or thirties with COVID-19, enrolled during active disease. CDR3s include the opening cysteine and the closing phenylalanine or tryptophan. Each record gives: D gene, J gene, V gene, clone size, CDR3 DNA, CDR3 protein. D genes are given only for firm matches. Expanded clones get a size class; other rows say once, few or many, or leave the size out.

d_gene: .; j_gene: TRBJ1-1; v_gene: TRBV2; abundance: .; CDR3nt: TGTGCCAGCAGCCTACCGGGACAGAACACTGAAGCTTTCTTT; CDR3aa: CASSLPGQNTEAFF
d_gene: .; j_gene: TRBJ2-7; v_gene: TRBV19; abundance: once; CDR3nt: TGTGCCAGTAGCCCCGTAGGACTCGACTACGAGCAGTACTTC; CDR3aa: CASSPVGLDYEQYF
d_gene: .; j_gene: TRBJ2-1; v_gene: TRBV5-1; abundance: .; CDR3nt: TGCGCCAGCAGCTGGGGACTGGCGGGACGAGTCTACAATGAGCAGTTCTTC; CDR3aa: CASSWGLAGRVYNEQFF
d_gene: .; j_gene: TRBJ1-2; v_gene: TRBV7-2; abundance: .; CDR3nt: TGTGCCAGCAGCCCCAGATACGGGGAAAGCTATGGCTACACCTTC; CDR3aa: CASSPRYGESYGYTF
d_gene: .; j_gene: TRBJ2-3; v_gene: TRBV20-1; abundance: once; CDR3nt: TGCAGTGCTCCTTGGCACAGGACGCAGTATTTT; CDR3aa: CSAPWHRTQYF
d_gene: .; j_gene: TRBJ2-7; v_gene: TRBV2; abundance: .; CDR3nt: TGTGCCAGCACCCTAAACCCGAGCCCGGCCTACGAGCAGTACTTC; CDR3aa: CASTLNPSPAYEQYF
d_gene: .; j_gene: TRBJ1-5; v_gene: TRBV27; abundance: .; CDR3nt: TGTGCCAGCAGTTTATCGGGGGGGATTGGCAATCAGCCCCAGCATTTT; CDR3aa: CASSLSGGIGNQPQHF
d_gene: .; j_gene: TRBJ1-6; v_gene: TRBV5-1; abundance: .; CDR3nt: TGCGCCAGCTGCCACGGGGGGGATAATTCACCCCTCCACTTT; CDR3aa: CASCHGGDNSPLHF
d_gene: TRBD1; j_gene: TRBJ2-3; v_gene: TRBV5-4; abundance: .; CDR3nt: TGTGCCAGCAGCCCGGGACAGGGCACAGATACGCAGTATTTT; CDR3aa: CASSPGQGTDTQYF
d_gene: .; j_gene: TRBJ2-7; v_gene: TRBV10-3; abundance: .; CDR3nt: TGTGCCATCAGTGAGGCGGGACAGATGTACGAGCAGTACTTC; CDR3aa: CAISEAGQMYEQYF
d_gene: .; j_gene: TRBJ2-1; v_gene: TRBV6-6; abundance: .; CDR3nt: TGTGCCAGCAGTTACTCGATGGCTAGCAATTACAATGAGCAGTTCTTC; CDR3aa: CASSYSMASNYNEQFF
d_gene: TRBD1; j_gene: TRBJ2-1; v_gene: TRBV7-8; abundance: .; CDR3nt: TGTGCCAGCAGCCCTTTCGGGGACAGCTACAATGAGCAGTTCTTC; CDR3aa: CASSPFGDSYNEQFF
d_gene: .; j_gene: TRBJ2-2; v_gene: TRBV5-1; abundance: .; CDR3nt: TGCGCCAGCAGCTTGGACAGGGTGAACACCGGGGAGCTGTTTTTT; CDR3aa: CASSLDRVNTGELFF
d_gene: .; j_gene: TRBJ2-1; v_gene: TRBV6-6; abundance: .; CDR3nt: TGTGCCAGCAGTCAGATCCGGGACAATGAGCAGTTCTTC; CDR3aa: CASSQIRDNEQFF
d_gene: TRBD1; j_gene: TRBJ2-1; v_gene: TRBV2; abundance: .; CDR3nt: TGTGCCAGCAGTGGGACAGGTTACAATGAGCAGTTCTTC; CDR3aa: CASSGTGYNEQFF
d_gene: .; j_gene: TRBJ1-1; v_gene: TRBV9; abundance: .; CDR3nt: TGTGCCAGCAGCGTAGCTGGGGGGAGGGAAGCTTTCTTT; CDR3aa: CASSVAGGREAFF
d_gene: TRBD1; j_gene: TRBJ1-1; v_gene: TRBV9; abundance: few; CDR3nt: TGTGCCAGCAGCGTAGGAGGGGGCGAAAAGGAAGCTTTCTTT; CDR3aa: CASSVGGGEKEAFF
d_gene: .; j_gene: TRBJ1-3; v_gene: TRBV30; abundance: .; CDR3nt: TGTGCCTGGATACAGAACTCTGGAAACACCATATATTTT; CDR3aa: CAWIQNSGNTIYF
d_gene: .; j_gene: TRBJ2-4; v_gene: TRBV19; abundance: .; CDR3nt: TGTGCCAGTAGTACCTCCGGGATGACTCTTTTAGCCAAAAACATTCAGTACTTC; CDR3aa: CASSTSGMTLLAKNIQYF
d_gene: .; j_gene: TRBJ1-1; v_gene: TRBV2; abundance: once; CDR3nt: TGTGCCAGCAGTGTGGAGGTAGAGGGCACTGAAGCTTTCTTT; CDR3aa: CASSVEVEGTEAFF
d_gene: .; j_gene: TRBJ1-4; v_gene: TRBV27; abundance: .; CDR3nt: TGTGCCAGCAGTTTATACGGTCCGGCAACTAATGAAAAACTGTTTTTT; CDR3aa: CASSLYGPATNEKLFF
d_gene: TRBD1; j_gene: TRBJ1-1; v_gene: TRBV27; abundance: few; CDR3nt: TGTGCCAGCTCCTCTGCGGGACAGATGCGTTTGATGAACACTGAAGCTTTCTTT; CDR3aa: CASSSAGQMRLMNTEAFF
d_gene: TRBD2; j_gene: TRBJ2-1; v_gene: TRBV11-2; abundance: .; CDR3nt: TGTGCCAGCAGCCCCTTAGCGGGAGGGGCACGGGGTGAGCAGTTCTTC; CDR3aa: CASSPLAGGARGEQFF
d_gene: .; j_gene: TRBJ2-6; v_gene: TRBV27; abundance: .; CDR3nt: TGTGCCAGCAGTTTAGCACGGGACACTGGGGCCAACGTCCTGACTTTC; CDR3aa: CASSLARDTGANVLTF
d_gene: .; j_gene: TRBJ2-7; v_gene: TRBV4-1; abundance: once; CDR3nt: TGCGCCAGCAGCCAAGGAAACAACTACGAGCAGTACTTC; CDR3aa: CASSQGNNYEQYF
d_gene: .; j_gene: TRBJ1-1; v_gene: TRBV18; abundance: once; CDR3nt: TGTGCCAGCTCACCGACGCTCGGGACACTTCCAATTTTTAACACTGAAGCTTTCTTT; CDR3aa: CASSPTLGTLPIFNTEAFF
d_gene: .; j_gene: TRBJ1-4; v_gene: TRBV10-3; abundance: .; CDR3nt: TGTGCCATCAGTGAGGAGAGAGAAAAACTGTTTTTT; CDR3aa: CAISEEREKLFF
d_gene: .; j_gene: TRBJ1-1; v_gene: TRBV19; abundance: .; CDR3nt: TGTGCCAGTAGTGGGGCCATGGTAAGCACTGAAGCTTTCTTT; CDR3aa: CASSGAMVSTEAFF
d_gene: .; j_gene: TRBJ2-5; v_gene: TRBV11-2; abundance: .; CDR3nt: TGTGCCAGCAGCTTAGGAGGGCACAGGGTAACAGAGACCCAGTACTTC; CDR3aa: CASSLGGHRVTETQYF
d_gene: .; j_gene: TRBJ1-1; v_gene: TRBV2; abundance: .; CDR3nt: TGTGCCAGCTTTCTTGCAGGGGTTTCAGAAGCTTTCTTT; CDR3aa: CASFLAGVSEAFF
d_gene: .; j_gene: TRBJ2-1; v_gene: TRBV5-6; abundance: .; CDR3nt: TGTGCCAGCAGCATAAATGCGGGACGAGTCTACAATGAGCAGTTCTTC; CDR3aa: CASSINAGRVYNEQFF
d_gene: TRBD1; j_gene: TRBJ1-4; v_gene: TRBV15; abundance: few; CDR3nt: TGTGCCACCCCGGACAGGGCCCGGGAAAAACTGTTTTTT; CDR3aa: CATPDRAREKLFF